This T cell receptor beta chain was observed in a study of T-cell reconstitution after alpha-beta-depleted transplantation in children. Study-wide points: About two months after transplant, alpha-beta T cells reportedly came from several hundred expanded graft clones. Most T-cell counts and diversity one year after the transplant came from T cells that were newly produced.

Construction of the TCRbeta library involved unique molecular identifiers. TCRdb reprocessed the PCR reads with MiXCR, giving one entry per CDR3 protein. The sample carries 800,000 to 1,000,000 distinct CDR3 sequences, roughly 29% recorded once. The germline CDR1 and CDR2 sequences are DFQATT and SNEGSKA (reference sequence). V lost 3 bases and J lost 2, with 7 bases in between. The CDR3 covers 12 residues. This clonotype was found a few times. What it binds is not known. The sequence came from a boy in the first two years of life who had a stem cell transplant for SCID, so the T cells may come from the graft donor. The chain combines TRBV20-1 with TRBJ1-1; no firm D call. The sequencing here drew on PBMCs, mostly from graft donor cells, taken 360 days after TCRalphabeta/CD19-depleted stem cell transplant. CDR3: CSASQVNTEAFF. CDR3 bases: TGCAGTGCTAGCCAGGTAAACACTGAAGCTTTCTTT.